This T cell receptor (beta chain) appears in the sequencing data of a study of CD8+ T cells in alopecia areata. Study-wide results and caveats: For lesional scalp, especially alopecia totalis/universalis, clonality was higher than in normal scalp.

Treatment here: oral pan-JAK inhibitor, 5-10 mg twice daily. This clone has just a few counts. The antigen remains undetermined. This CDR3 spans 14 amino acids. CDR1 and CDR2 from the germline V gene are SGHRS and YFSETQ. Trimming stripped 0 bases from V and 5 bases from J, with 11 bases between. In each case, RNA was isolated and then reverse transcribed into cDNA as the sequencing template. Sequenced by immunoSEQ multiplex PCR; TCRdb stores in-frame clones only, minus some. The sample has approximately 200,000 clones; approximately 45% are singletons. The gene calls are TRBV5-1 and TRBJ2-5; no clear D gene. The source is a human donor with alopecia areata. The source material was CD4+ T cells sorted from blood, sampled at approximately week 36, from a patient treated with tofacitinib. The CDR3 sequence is CASSLGLYGETQYF. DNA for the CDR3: TGCGCCAGCAGCTTGGGCCTCTACGGGGAGACCCAGTACTTC.